The 4 T cell receptor beta chains below all came from one sample that was sequenced in a study of cytotoxic CD8 clonotypes in ibrutinib-treated CLL (dated by TCRdb to the early 2020s). Receptor amplification or capture employed the immunoSEQ multiplex PCR assay. TCRdb holds this immuneACCESS table with in-frame rearrangements only. Some clones are missing; in checked studies, unresolved V genes explain under half, and the rest has no known cause. This sample comprises 75,000 to 90,000 clones, around four fifths of them detected only once. The ten biggest clones cover about 40% of the sample. In light of the paper, this sample's time point label describes: approximately 2 years on ibrutinib. The sample in question was PBMCs, obtained after 24 months of ibrutinib treatment. The receptors shown here come from a human donor with chronic lymphocytic leukemia.

The V call is TRBV19, the J call TRBJ2-1, with 11 bases fitting TRBD2. V dropped 1 base and J dropped 9; count of bases not matched to a gene: 5. The length of the CDR3 is 15 residues. Germline V CDR1 and CDR2: LNHDA, SQIVND (reference sequence). The CDR3 here is CASSIGTSGLSEQFF. The CDR3 nucleotides are TGTGCCAGTAGTATAGGGACTAGCGGGCTTAGTGAGCAGTTCTTC. The full variable domain, with the rest looked up from reference TRBV19 and TRBJ2-1, is DGGITQSPKYLFRKEGQNVTLSCEQNLNHDAMYWYRQDPGQGLRLIYYSQIVNDFQKGDIAEGYSVSREKKESFPLTVTSAQKNPTAFYLCASSIGTSGLSEQFFGPGTRLTVL.

J is TRBJ2-1 and V is TRBV13; no firm D call. V was cut by 6 bases and J by 0 bases, with 12 bases left in between. The CDR3 has 15 residues. Germline CDR1 reads PRHDT; CDR2 reads FYEKMQ (reference sequence). CDR3 sequence (DNA): TGTGCCAGCAGTGTCAGGAGCGTCTCCTACAATGAGCAGTTCTTC. Its translation: CASSVRSVSYNEQFF.

This chain joins TRBV18 and TRBJ2-2; D perhaps matches TRBD1 (6 bases). This CDR3 spans 16 amino acids. Germline assignment: CDR1 KGHSH and CDR2 LQKENI. V lost 4 bases, J lost 6 bases, and 18 bases lay in between. The CDR3 DNA sequence: TGTGCCAGCTCACGCCTACCGGGACAAGGGGCCGGGGAGCTGTTTTTT. This sequence encodes CASSRLPGQGAGELFF. The full variable domain, in which reference TRBV18 and TRBJ2-2 provide the parts outside the CDR3, is NAGVMQNPRHLVRRRGQEARLRCSPMKGHSHVYWYRQLPEEGLKFMVYLQKENIIDESGMPKERFSAEFPKEGPSILRIQQVVRGDSAAYFCASSRLPGQGAGELFFGEGSRLTVL.

This chain connects TRBV5-1 to TRBJ2-1, with TRBD2 as a possible D gene (6 bases). The germline V and J ends were trimmed by 0 bases and 7 bases, with 17 bases remaining between them. Per germline, CDR1 SGHRS and CDR2 YFSETQ. This CDR3 comprises 16 residues. The CDR3 is CASSLVAGTRPNEQFF. DNA of the CDR3: TGCGCCAGCAGCTTGGTTGCCGGGACTCGACCGAATGAGCAGTTCTTC.